This T cell receptor (beta chain) was found in a study of cytomegalovirus exposure and HLA in healthy donors. Between the trimmed V and J ends, which lost 2 bases and 4 bases, there was a span of 13 bases. This CDR3 region has 15 residues. Germline loops: CDR1 SGHVS, CDR2 FNYEAQ. 60 Vbeta and 13 Jbeta primers were used in PCR. Data came from immunoSEQ multiplex PCR; TCRdb stores just in-frame clones and leaves some out. The sample totals 150,000 to 200,000 clones. The chain links TRBV7-6 to TRBJ2-3, with a tentative D call TRBD1 (5 bases). The sequence came from a man aged 25-45 years in good health and CMV-seronegative. Input material: PBMCs. CDR3 protein: CASSLMQGGADTQYF. Here the CDR3 DNA reads TGTGCCAGCAGCTTAATGCAGGGTGGTGCAGATACGCAGTATTTT.